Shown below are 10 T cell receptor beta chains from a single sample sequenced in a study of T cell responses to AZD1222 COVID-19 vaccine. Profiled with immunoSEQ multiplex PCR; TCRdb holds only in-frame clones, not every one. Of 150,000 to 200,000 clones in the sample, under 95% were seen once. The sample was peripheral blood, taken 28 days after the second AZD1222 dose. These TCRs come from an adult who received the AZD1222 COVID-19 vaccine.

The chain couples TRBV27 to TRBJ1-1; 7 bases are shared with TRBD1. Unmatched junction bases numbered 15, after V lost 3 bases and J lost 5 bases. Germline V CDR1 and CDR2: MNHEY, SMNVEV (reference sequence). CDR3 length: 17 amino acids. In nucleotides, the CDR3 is TGTGCCAGCAGTTTGGGGCTGAAGAAGGGGGCGAAAACTGAAGCTTTCTTT. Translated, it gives CASSLGLKKGAKTEAFF.

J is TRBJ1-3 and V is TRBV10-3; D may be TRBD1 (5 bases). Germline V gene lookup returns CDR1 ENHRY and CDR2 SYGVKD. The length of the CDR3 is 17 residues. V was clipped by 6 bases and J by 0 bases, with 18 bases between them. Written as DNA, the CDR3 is TGTGCCATCAGACCCCGTAGGGACGAGAGCTCTGGAAACACCATATATTTT. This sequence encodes CAIRPRRDESSGNTIYF.

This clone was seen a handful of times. The CDR3 DNA reads as TGTGCCAGCAGTCCCCCCGGGGACAACACTGAAGCTTTCTTT. It specifies CASSPPGDNTEAFF. The gene calls are TRBV25-1 and TRBJ1-1, with a weak D call TRBD1 (5 bases). The CDR3 runs to 14 residues. The germline gives CDR1 MGHDK, CDR2 SYGVNS. The V end was cut by 5 bases, the J end by 2 bases, with 12 bases between.

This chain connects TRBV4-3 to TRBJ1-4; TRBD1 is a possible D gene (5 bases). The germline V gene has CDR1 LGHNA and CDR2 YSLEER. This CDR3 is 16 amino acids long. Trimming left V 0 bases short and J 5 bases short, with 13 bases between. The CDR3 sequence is CASSQDLGKGNEKLFF. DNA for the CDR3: TGCGCCAGCAGCCAAGATCTGGGGAAGGGGAATGAAAAACTGTTTTTT.

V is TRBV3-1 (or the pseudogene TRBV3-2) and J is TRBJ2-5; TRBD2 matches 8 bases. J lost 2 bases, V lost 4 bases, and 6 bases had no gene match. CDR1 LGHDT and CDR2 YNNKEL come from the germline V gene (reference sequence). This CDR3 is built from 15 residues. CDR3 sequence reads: CASSRKLAAQETQYF. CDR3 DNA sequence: TGTGCCAGCAGCCGGAAACTAGCGGCTCAAGAGACCCAGTACTTC.

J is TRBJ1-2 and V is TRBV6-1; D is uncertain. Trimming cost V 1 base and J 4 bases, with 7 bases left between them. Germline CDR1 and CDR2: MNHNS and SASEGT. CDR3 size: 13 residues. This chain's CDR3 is CASSEELPYGYTF. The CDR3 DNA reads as TGTGCCAGCAGTGAAGAGCTCCCCTATGGCTACACCTTC.

The CDR3 DNA follows: TGTGCCAGCAGCGGCGGCCACACCATATATTTT. The encoded protein is CASSGGHTIYF. This chain uses TRBV11-2 with TRBJ1-3; D remains ambiguous. V was cut by 5 bases and J by 8 bases, with 7 bases left in between. This CDR3 has 11 amino acids. Germline CDR1 and CDR2: SGHAT and FQNNGV. The full variable domain, in which reference TRBV11-2 and TRBJ1-3 provide the parts outside the CDR3, is EAGVAQSPRYKIIEKRQSVAFWCNPISGHATLYWYQQILGQGPKLLIQFQNNGVVDDSQLPKDRFSAERLKGVDSTLKIQPAKLEDSAVYLCASSGGHTIYFGEGSWLTVV.

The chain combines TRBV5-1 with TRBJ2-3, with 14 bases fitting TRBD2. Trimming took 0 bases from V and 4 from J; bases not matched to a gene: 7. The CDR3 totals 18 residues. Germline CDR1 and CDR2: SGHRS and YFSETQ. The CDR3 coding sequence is TGCGCCAGCAGCTTGGCCGGGACTAGCGGGAGTTCAGCAGATACGCAGTATTTT. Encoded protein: CASSLAGTSGSSADTQYF.

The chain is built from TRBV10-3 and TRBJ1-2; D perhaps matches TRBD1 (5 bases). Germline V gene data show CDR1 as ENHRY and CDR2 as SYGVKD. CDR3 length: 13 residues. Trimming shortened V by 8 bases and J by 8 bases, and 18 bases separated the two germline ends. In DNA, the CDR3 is TGTGCCATCGGGGGGTACAACGTTGGGGGCTACACCTTC. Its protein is CAIGGYNVGGYTF.

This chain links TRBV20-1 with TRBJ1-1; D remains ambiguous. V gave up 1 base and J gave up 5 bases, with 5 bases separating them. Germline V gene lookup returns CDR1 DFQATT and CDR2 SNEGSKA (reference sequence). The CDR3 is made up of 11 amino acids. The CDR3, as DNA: TGCAGTGCTAGAGGACGGACTGAAGCTTTCTTT. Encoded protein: CSARGRTEAFF.